The TCR beta chain under discussion was sequenced for a study of blood T cell repertoires in COVID-19. As for the study in general: Sample material is recorded as cDNA or gDNA derived from T cells, B-cell-depleted T cells, or PBMCs.

The CDR3 has 16 amino acids. V was clipped by 4 bases and J by 3 bases; unmatched bases: 10. Germline CDR1 SGHNT, CDR2 YYREEE (reference sequence). Libraries were prepared by immunoSEQ multiplex PCR; TCRdb keeps only in-frame clonotypes and omits some of them. The table shows some 70,000 clones, with 70% to 90% occurring only once. V is TRBV5-4 and J is TRBJ2-7; 10 positions agree with TRBD1. This receptor was taken from a man between 65 and 80 years old with active or convalescent COVID-19. Input material: peripheral blood. CDR3 region: CASSLRQGAKGYEQYF. The CDR3 DNA reads as TGTGCCAGCAGCCTAAGACAGGGGGCAAAAGGCTACGAGCAGTACTTC.